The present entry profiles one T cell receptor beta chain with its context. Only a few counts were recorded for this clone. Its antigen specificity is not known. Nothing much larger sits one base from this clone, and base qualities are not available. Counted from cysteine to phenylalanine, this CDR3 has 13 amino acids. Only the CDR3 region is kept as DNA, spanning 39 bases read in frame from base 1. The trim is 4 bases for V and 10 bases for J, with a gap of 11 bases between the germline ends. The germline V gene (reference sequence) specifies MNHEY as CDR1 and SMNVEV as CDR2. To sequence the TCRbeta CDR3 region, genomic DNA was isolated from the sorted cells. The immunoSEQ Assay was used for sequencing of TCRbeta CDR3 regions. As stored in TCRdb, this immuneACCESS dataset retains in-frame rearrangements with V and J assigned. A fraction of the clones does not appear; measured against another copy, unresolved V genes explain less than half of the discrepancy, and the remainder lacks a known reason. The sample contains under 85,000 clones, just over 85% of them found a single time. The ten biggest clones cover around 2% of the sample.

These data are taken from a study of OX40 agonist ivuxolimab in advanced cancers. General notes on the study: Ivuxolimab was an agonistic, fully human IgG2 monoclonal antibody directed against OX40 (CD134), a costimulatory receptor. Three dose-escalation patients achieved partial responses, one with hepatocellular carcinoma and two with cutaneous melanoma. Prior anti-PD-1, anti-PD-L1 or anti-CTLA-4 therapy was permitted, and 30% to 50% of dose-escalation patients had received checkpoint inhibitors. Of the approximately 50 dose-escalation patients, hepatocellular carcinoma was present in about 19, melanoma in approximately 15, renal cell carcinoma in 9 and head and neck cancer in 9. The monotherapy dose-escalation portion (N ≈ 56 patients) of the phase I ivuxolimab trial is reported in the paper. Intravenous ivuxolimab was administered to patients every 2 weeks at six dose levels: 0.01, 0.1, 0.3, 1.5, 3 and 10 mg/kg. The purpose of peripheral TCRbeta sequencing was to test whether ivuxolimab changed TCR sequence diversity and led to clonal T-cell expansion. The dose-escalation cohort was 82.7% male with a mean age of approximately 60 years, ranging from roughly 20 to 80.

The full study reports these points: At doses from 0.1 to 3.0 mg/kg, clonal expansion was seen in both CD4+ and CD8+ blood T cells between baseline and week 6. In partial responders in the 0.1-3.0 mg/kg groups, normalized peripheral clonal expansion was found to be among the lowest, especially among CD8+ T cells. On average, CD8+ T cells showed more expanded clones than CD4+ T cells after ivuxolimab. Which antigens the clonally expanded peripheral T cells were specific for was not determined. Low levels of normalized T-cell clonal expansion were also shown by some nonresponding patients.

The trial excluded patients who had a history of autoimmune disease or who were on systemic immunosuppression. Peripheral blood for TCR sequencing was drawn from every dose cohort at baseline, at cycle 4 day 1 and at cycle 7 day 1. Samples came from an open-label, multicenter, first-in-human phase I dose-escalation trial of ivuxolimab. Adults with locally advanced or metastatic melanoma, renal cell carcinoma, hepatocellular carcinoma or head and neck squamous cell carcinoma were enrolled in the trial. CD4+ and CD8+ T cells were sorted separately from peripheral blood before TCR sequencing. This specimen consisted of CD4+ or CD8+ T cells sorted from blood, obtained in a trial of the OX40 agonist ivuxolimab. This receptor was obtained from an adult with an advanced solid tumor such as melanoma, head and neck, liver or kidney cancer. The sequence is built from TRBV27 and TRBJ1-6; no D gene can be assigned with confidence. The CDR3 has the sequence CASSSMGRSPLHF. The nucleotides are TGTGCCAGCAGTTCCATGGGCCGCTCACCCCTCCACTTT.